This T cell receptor (beta chain) derives from a study of multiple sclerosis patients with progressive multifocal leukoencephalopathy. Study conclusions and caveats: No common TRBV or TRBJ usage or pairing appeared at PML. Expanded clones at PML onset predated and persisted through natalizumab therapy. Lower normalized Shannon entropy suggested reduced TRB diversity in most PML patients.

The V end lost 0 bases, the J end lost 6 bases, and 9 bases lay between the germline ends. The germline CDR1 and CDR2 sequences are MNHNY and SVGAGI (reference sequence). The CDR3 is made up of 14 amino acids. As to this clone: What it binds is unknown.

Noted time point: time of PML onset. The data were produced by immunoSEQ multiplex PCR, yet TCRdb's version contains in-frame clones alone and is incomplete. Of 25,000 to 35,000 clones in the sample, 87% are singletons; the top ten hold less than 6.5%. This sequence was found in a woman aged 40 to 55 with progressive multifocal leukoencephalopathy. The input for sequencing was PBMCs, taken from a patient treated with natalizumab. The chain has TRBV6-6 and TRBJ2-1; D possibly corresponds to TRBD1 (5 bases). The CDR3 coding sequence is TGTGCCAGCAGTTACTCCAGGGTACGCAATGAGCAGTTCTTC. Its translation is CASSYSRVRNEQFF.